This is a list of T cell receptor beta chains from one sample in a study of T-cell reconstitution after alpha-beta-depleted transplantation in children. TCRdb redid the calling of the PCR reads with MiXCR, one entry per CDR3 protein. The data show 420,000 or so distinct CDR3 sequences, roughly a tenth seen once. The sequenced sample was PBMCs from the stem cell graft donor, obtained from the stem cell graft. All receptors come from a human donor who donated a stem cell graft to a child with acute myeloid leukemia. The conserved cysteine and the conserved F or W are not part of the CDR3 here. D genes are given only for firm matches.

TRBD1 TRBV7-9 ASSQESDRGGTDTQY
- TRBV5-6 ASSRGDFGNTIY
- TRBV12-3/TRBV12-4 ASSRWGSDTQY
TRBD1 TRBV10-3 AISEPQGTGGRETQY
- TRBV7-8 ASSLARDWLGGVGELF
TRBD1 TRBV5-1 ASTPGTGGQPQH
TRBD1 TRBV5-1 ASSRDRGSYGYT
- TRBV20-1 SARSRGGTEAF
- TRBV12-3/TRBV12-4 ASSLSRVRGGNEQF
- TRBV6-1 ASTKSPAGDTEAF
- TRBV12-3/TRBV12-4 ASSSRGADYGYT
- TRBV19 ASSIVQGTRGTDTQY
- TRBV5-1 ASSLGATAWVAEQY
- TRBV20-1 SARADSRNTGELF
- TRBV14 ASSHTGSSYNEQF
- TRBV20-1 SARDRKPGAPDTQY
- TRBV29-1 SVEIPGELF
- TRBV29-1 SVGARSVVYNEQF
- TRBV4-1 ASSQAPGSLHNGDEQF
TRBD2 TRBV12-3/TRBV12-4 ASILGSGIKYNEQF
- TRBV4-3 ASSQGEYQPQH
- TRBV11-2 ASSLGTENIQY
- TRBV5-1 ASSLAGHQFSPLH
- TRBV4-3 ASSQSQIDLGAADTQY
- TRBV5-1 ASSWDSGTSEAF
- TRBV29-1 SVGLTQAKNIQY
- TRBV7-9 ASSLVVSSIGYT
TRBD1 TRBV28 ASSLLGQGRETQY
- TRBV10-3 AISARGETQY
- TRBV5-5 ASSLDFREQF
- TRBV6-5 ASTNLEDTQY
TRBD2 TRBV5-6 ASSRLAVTETQY
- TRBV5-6 ASSGWGFQY
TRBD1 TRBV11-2 ASSLEFSGTGGYNEQF
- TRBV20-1 SASPSEGWQPQH
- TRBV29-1 SVAGSDTEAF
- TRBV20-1 SATLAAGTYNEQF
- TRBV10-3 AISDISYEQY
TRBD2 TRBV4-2 ASSQAGGPTDTQY
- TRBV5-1 ASSYWHADTQY
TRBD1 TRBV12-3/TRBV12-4 ASSGGTGLGNTEAF
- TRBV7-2 ASSLGGRYGYT
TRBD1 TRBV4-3 ASSQGDRGGETQY
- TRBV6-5 ASSYRRSPGHGNLVIQY
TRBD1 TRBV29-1 SVGQLTDTQY
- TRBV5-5 ASSHTGTKNIQY
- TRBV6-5 ASSYIGGDQPQH
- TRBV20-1 SAKDLPGRDAEAF
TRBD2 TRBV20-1 SAALSGRRETQY
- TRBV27 ASSFLPRPTSTDTQY
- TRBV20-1 SAKDPVGTDTQY
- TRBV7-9 ASSLTTYEQF
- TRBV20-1 SASRINQPQH
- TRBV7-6 ASSLTGAETQY
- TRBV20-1 SAYRDRLNTEAF
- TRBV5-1 ASSLDGPSNQPQH
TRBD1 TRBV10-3 AISFGQGVGTDTQY
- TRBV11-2 ASSPFAGWQETQY